In this sample, the clone carrying this T cell receptor beta chain turned up once. Its antigen is currently unknown. Through a sample-barcoded 5' primer and a J-beta primer mix, a second PCR was run for about 6 to 11 cycles. The template-switch adaptor was a 5' adaptor with 12 random nucleotides. It tagged each cDNA molecule. TCRdb ran MiXCR on the 5' RACE reads and lists one entry per CDR3 protein. The sample yields roughly 700,000 distinct CDR3 sequences, approximately 50% seen once. This sample is part of a study of blood T cells in healthy people across ages. Study conclusions and caveats: Observed TCR beta diversity per million T cells went down as age went up. This fall followed a roughly linear course with age. No one knew whether donors had CMV, which possibly confounded expanded clonotype changes.

The source of this sequence is a woman aged 55-70 years in good health. The source material was blood.

CDR3 coding DNA: TGTGCCAGCAGTCCAAGCGGGGCCACCTACAATGAGCAGTTCTTC. It codes for CASSPSGATYNEQFF. The rearrangement joins TRBV6-5 to TRBJ2-1; 7 bases line up with TRBD2. Trimming took 5 bases from V and 2 from J; bases not matched to a gene: 6. Per the germline V gene, CDR1 is MNHEY and CDR2 is SVGAGI. This CDR3 has 15 amino acids.